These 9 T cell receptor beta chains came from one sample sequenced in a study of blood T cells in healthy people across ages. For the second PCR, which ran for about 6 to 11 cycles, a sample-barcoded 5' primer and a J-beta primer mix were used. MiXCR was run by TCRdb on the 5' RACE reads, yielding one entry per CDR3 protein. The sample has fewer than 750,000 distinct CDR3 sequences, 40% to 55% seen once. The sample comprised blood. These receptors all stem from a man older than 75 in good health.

CDR3: CASSRLQGAYEQYF. The CDR3 coding sequence is TGTGCCAGCAGCCGCTTACAGGGGGCCTACGAGCAGTACTTC. The chain combines TRBV7-2 with TRBJ2-7; the match to TRBD1 covers 8 bases. This CDR3 spans 14 amino acids. The V segment lost 5 bases and the J segment 2 bases; nucleotides outside the gene matches: 5. Germline CDR1 reads SGHTA; CDR2 reads FQGNSA.

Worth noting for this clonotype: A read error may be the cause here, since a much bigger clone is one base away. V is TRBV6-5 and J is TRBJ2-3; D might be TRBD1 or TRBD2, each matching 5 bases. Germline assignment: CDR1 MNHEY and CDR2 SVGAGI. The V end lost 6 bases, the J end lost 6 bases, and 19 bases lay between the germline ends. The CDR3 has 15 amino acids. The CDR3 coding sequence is TGTGCCAGCAGAAAACGGGACGTCGGGATTGATACGCAGTATTTT. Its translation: CASRKRDVGIDTQYF.

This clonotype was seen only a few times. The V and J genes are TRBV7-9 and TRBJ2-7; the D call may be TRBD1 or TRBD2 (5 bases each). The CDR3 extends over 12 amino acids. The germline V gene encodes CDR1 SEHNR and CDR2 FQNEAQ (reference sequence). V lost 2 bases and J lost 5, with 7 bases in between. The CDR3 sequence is CASSLSGHEQYF. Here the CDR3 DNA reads TGTGCCAGCAGCTTATCGGGACACGAGCAGTACTTC. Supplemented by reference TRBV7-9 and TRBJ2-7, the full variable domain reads DTGVSQNPRHKITKRGQNVTFRCDPISEHNRLYWYRQTLGQGPEFLTYFQNEAQLEKSRLLSDRFSAERPKGSFSTLEIQRTEQGDSAMYLCASSLSGHEQYFGPGTRLTVT.

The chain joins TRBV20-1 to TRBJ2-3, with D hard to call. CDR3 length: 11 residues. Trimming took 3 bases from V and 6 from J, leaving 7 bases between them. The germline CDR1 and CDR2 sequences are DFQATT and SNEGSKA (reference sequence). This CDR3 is CSASHVDTQYF. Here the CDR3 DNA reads TGCAGTGCTAGCCACGTGGATACGCAGTATTTT.

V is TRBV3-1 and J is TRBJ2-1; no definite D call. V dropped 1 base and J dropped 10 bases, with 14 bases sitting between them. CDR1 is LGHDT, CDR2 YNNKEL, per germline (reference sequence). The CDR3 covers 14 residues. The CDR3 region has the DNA TGTGCCAGCAGCCAAGTAAGTCCTATACGCGAGCAGTTCTTC. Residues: CASSQVSPIREQFF.

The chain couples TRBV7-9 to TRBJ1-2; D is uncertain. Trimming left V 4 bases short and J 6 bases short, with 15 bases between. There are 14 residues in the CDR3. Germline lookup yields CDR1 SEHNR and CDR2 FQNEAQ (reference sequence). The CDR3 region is CASSYATGINGYTF. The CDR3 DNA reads TGTGCCAGCAGCTATGCAACGGGAATCAATGGCTACACCTTC.

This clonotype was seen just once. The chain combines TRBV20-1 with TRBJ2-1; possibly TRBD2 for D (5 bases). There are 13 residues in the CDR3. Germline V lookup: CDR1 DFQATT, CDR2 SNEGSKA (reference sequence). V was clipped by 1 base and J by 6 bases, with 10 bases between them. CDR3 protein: CSARVDSRNEQFF. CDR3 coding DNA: TGCAGTGCTAGAGTGGACTCCCGCAATGAGCAGTTCTTC.

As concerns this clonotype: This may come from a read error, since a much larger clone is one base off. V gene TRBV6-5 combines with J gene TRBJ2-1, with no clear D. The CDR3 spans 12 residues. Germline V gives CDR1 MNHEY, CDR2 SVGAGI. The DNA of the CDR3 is TGTGCCGGCAGCTCCCCGAAAAATGAGCAGTTCTTC. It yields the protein CAGSSPKNEQFF.

Here the CDR3 reads CASSHLGDRSSYEQYF. CDR3 DNA: TGTGCCAGCAGCCACCTGGGGGACAGGAGCTCCTACGAGCAGTACTTC. The rearrangement uses TRBV7-9 and TRBJ2-7; 8 bases line up with TRBD1. The ends lost 5 bases at V and 0 bases at J; junction bases unmatched: 9. The CDR3 sequence is 16 residues long. CDR1 is SEHNR, CDR2 FQNEAQ, per germline (reference sequence).